This T cell receptor beta chain was documented in a study of Graves' ophthalmopathy and Graves' hyperthyroidism. At the level of the study: Peripheral blood (taken before any treatment) was collected at initial diagnosis.

Additional autoimmune diseases, uncontrolled infections, pregnancy or lactation disqualified patients. Thyroid ultrasound, orbital computed tomography, TRAb, serum thyroxine and clinical symptoms formed the basis of diagnosis. This clonotype came up many times. Its antigen is currently unknown. Study results and caveats: Among expanded thyroid clonotypes above 0.001 frequency, most also occurred in blood.

RNA transcripts were the source from which TCR beta CDR3 regions were amplified. RT-PCR in the first round used HTBI primers; a second-round multiplex PCR followed. Using its own MiXCR run on the multiplex PCR reads, TCRdb lists one record per CDR3 protein. Among about 480,000 distinct CDR3 sequences listed, 14% were seen once. The J segment lost 3 bases and the V segment lost 6 bases, leaving 9 bases of the junction unmatched. There are 15 residues in the CDR3. Germline V gene lookup returns CDR1 SGHDN and CDR2 FVKESK. The receptor was derived from a woman aged 25 to 39 with Graves' ophthalmopathy. Specimen: blood. The chain combines TRBV14 with TRBJ1-2, with TRBD1 matching over 8 bases. CDR3 loop: CASSPRTGSDYGYTF. The CDR3 DNA is TGTGCCAGCAGTCCCAGGACAGGGTCGGACTATGGCTACACCTTC.